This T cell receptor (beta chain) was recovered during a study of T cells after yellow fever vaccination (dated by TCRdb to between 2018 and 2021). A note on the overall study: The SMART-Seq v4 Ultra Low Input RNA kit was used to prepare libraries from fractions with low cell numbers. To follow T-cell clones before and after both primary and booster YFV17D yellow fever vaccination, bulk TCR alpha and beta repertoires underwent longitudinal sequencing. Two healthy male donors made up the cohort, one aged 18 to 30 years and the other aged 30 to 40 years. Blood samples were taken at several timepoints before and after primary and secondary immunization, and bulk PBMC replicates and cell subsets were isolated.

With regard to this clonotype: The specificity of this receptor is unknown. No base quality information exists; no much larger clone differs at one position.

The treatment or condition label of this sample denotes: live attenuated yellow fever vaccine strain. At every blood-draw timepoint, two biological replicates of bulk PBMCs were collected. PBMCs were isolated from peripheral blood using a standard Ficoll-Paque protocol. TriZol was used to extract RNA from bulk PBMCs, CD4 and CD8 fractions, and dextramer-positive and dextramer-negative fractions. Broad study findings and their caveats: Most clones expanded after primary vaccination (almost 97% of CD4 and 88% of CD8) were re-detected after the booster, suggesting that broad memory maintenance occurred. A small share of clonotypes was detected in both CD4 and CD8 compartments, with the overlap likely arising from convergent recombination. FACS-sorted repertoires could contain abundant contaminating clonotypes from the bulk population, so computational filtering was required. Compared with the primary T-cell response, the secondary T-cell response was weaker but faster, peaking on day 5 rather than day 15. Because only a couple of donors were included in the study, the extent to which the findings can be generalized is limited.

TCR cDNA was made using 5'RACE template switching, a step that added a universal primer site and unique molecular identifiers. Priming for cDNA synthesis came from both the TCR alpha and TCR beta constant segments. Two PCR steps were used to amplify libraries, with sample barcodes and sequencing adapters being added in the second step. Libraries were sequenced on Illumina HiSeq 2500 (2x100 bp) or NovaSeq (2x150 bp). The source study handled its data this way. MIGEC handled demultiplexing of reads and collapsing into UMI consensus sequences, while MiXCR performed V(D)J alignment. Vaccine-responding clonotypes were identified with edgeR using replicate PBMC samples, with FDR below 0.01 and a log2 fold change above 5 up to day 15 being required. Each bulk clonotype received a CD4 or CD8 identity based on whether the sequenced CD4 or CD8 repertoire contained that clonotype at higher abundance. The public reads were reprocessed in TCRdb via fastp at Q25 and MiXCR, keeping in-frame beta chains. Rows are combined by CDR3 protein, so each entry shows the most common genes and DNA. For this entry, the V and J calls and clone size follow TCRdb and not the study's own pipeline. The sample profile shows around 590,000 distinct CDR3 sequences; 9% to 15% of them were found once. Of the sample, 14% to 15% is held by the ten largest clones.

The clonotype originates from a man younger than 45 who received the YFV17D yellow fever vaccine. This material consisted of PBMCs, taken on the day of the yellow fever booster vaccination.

In nucleotides, the sequence is TGCGCCAGCAGCCCTGGACAGCTTGAGCAGTTCTTC. Translated, it gives CASSPGQLEQFF. This chain is built from TRBV5-1 and TRBJ2-1; 6 matching bases give a weak D call of TRBD1. V drops 4 bases and J drops 9 bases, leaving 11 bases in between. Looking up the germline V gene yields CDR1 SGHRS and CDR2 YFSETQ. The CDR3 starts with the cysteine, ends with the phenylalanine, and has 12 residues. This entry keeps only the CDR3 DNA: 36 bases, framed from base 1.